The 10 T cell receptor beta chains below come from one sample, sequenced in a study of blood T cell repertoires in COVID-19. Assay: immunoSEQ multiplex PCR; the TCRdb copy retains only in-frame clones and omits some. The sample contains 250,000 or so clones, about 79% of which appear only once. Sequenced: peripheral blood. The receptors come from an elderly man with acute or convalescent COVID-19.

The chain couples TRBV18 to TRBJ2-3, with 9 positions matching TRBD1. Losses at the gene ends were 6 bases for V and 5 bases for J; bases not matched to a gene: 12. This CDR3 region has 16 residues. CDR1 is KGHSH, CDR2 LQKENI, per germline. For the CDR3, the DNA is TGTGCCAGCTCCCTCTGGCCCGGGACAGGGATAGATACGCAGTATTTT. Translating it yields CASSLWPGTGIDTQYF.

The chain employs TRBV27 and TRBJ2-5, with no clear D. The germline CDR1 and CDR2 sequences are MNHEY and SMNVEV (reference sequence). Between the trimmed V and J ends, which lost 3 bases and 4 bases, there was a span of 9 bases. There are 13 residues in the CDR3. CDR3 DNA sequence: TGTGCCAGCAGTTTGCTCCTAGGAGAGACCCAGTACTTC. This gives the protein CASSLLLGETQYF.

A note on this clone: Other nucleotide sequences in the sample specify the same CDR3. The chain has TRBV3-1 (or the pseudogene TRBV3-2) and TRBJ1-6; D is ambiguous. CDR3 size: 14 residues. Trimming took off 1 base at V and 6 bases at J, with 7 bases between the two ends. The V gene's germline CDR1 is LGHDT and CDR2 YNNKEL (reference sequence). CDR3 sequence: CASSQGESNSPLHF. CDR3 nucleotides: TGTGCCAGCAGCCAAGGAGAGAGTAATTCACCCCTCCACTTT.

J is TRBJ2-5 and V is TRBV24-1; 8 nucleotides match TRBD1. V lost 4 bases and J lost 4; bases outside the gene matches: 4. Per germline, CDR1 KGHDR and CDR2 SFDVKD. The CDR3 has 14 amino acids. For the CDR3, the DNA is TGTGCCACCAGTGAAAGCAGGGGGCGAGAGACCCAGTACTTC. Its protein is CATSESRGRETQYF.

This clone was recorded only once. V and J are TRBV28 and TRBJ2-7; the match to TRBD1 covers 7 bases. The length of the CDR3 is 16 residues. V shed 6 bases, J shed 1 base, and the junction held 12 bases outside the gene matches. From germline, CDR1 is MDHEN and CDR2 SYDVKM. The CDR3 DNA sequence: TGTGCCAGCAGAAAATGGGACAGAACTATATCCTACGAGCAGTACTTC. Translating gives CASRKWDRTISYEQYF.

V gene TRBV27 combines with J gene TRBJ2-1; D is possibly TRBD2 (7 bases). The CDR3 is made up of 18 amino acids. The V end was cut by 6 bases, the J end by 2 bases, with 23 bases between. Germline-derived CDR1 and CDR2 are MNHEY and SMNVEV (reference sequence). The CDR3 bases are TGTGCCAGCAGCCCAGGACTGGGGGGGGGCAGTGCCTACAATGAGCAGTTCTTC. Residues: CASSPGLGGGSAYNEQFF.

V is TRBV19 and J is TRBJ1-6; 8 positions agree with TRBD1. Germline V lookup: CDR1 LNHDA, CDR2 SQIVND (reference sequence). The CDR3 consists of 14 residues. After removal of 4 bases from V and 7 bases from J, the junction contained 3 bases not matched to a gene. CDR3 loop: CASSSGQGNSPLHF. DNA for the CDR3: TGTGCCAGTAGTAGCGGACAGGGCAATTCACCCCTCCACTTT.

CDR3 protein: CASSLRGLAGGLNEQFF. CDR3 DNA: TGCGCCAGCAGCTTGCGGGGACTAGCGGGAGGCCTCAATGAGCAGTTCTTC. The chain joins TRBV5-1 to TRBJ2-1; 15 nucleotides align to TRBD2. The CDR3 is 17 residues long. Germline lookup yields CDR1 SGHRS and CDR2 YFSETQ. V lost 1 base, J lost 6 bases, and 5 bases stayed unmatched.

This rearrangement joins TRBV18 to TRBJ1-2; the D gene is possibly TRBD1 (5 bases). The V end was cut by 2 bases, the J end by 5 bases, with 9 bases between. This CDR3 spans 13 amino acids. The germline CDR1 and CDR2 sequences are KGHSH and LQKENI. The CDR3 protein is CASSPDSEYGYTF. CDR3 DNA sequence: TGTGCCAGCTCACCAGACAGCGAATATGGCTACACCTTC.

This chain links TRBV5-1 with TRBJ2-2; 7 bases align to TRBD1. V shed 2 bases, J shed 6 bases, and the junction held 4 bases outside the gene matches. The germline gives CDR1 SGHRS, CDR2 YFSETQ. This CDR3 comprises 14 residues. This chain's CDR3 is CASSFIQGAGELFF. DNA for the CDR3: TGCGCCAGCAGCTTTATCCAGGGGGCCGGGGAGCTGTTTTTT.